The 24 T cell receptor beta chains below were found in one sample sequenced in a study of blood T cell repertoires in COVID-19. Produced via immunoSEQ multiplex PCR; TCRdb's table is partial and in-frame only. The table has roughly 120,000 clones, around 88% seen once. Sequenced: peripheral blood. The receptors were gathered from a human donor in a cohort sampled during active COVID-19.

The chain has TRBV5-1 and TRBJ2-5; 7 bases line up with TRBD1. V lost 5 bases to trimming and J lost 2 bases; unmatched junction nucleotides: 6. This CDR3 region has 14 residues. Germline-derived CDR1 and CDR2 are SGHRS and YFSETQ. DNA for the CDR3: TGCGCCAGCAGAGGGGGACAGAATCAAGAGACCCAGTACTTC. This gives the protein CASRGGQNQETQYF.

This chain links TRBV25-1 with TRBJ1-1; TRBD1 matches 7 bases. Trimming took 0 bases from V and 3 from J; bases not matched to a gene: 10. Germline values: CDR1 MGHDK, CDR2 SYGVNS. This CDR3 contains 17 residues. The CDR3 DNA reads as TGTGCCAGCAGTGAATATATTTCCTACAGGGGCGACACTGAAGCTTTCTTT. It specifies CASSEYISYRGDTEAFF.

The rearrangement uses TRBV14 and TRBJ2-5; TRBD1 matches 8 bases. The V and J ends lost 4 bases and 4 bases, in that order; junction bases with no gene match: 5. The germline V gene encodes CDR1 SGHDN and CDR2 FVKESK. This CDR3 has 14 amino acids. The CDR3 DNA sequence: TGTGCCAGCAGCCCCCAGGGGGCAGGAGAGACCCAGTACTTC. Protein sequence: CASSPQGAGETQYF.

This clone was observed a handful of times. The rearrangement uses TRBV5-1 and TRBJ1-4; 10 bases are a match to TRBD1. Germline assignment: CDR1 SGHRS and CDR2 YFSETQ. Trimming took 8 bases from V and 6 from J; bases not matched to a gene: 7. This CDR3 contains 14 residues. The CDR3 here is CASYPGTGDEKLFF. In DNA, the CDR3 is TGCGCCAGTTACCCCGGGACAGGGGATGAAAAACTGTTTTTT.

This clone occurred a few times. This chain uses TRBV6-2 or TRBV6-3 with TRBJ1-5; D gene uncertain. V was clipped by 5 bases and J by 7 bases, with 15 bases between them. Germline loops: CDR1 MNHEY, CDR2 SVGEGT. The CDR3 length is 14 residues. CDR3 in DNA: TGTGCCAGCAGTCTCGATGGGAGAGGGCAGCCCCAGCATTTT. It is translated as CASSLDGRGQPQHF.

The V call is TRBV6-2 or TRBV6-3, the J call TRBJ2-3; 11 bases agree with TRBD2. J lost 14 bases, V lost 5 bases, and 6 bases had no gene match. This CDR3 has 12 residues. Germline-derived CDR1 and CDR2 are MNHEY and SVGEGT. This chain's CDR3 is CASSPLAGARYF. Written as DNA, the CDR3 is TGTGCCAGCAGTCCACTAGCGGGAGCGCGGTATTTT.

J is TRBJ2-1 and V is TRBV18; 8 positions match TRBD1. This CDR3 has 13 amino acids. The junction had 2 bases not matched to a gene; V was cut back by 4 bases and J by 6 bases. Per germline, CDR1 KGHSH and CDR2 LQKENI. The CDR3 DNA follows: TGTGCCAGCTCACTTGGACAGGGCAATGAGCAGTTCTTC. Protein product: CASSLGQGNEQFF.

The chain recombines TRBV28 with TRBJ1-1; no reliable D call. Trimming cost V 5 bases and J 0 bases, with 25 bases left between them. This CDR3 is 19 amino acids long. The germline gives CDR1 MDHEN, CDR2 SYDVKM. CDR3 sequence (DNA): TGTGCCAGCAGTCTTAAGGTCCCAGTGGGCAGGTTCCTGAACACTGAAGCTTTCTTT. Translation gives CASSLKVPVGRFLNTEAFF.

The CDR3 nucleotides are TGTGCCAGCACCATGGAGGTTAGCGGGCCCTCGGATGAGCAGTTCTTC. Translated: CASTMEVSGPSDEQFF. The chain couples TRBV11-2 to TRBJ2-1; 7 nucleotides agree with TRBD2. V was clipped by 7 bases and J by 8 bases; unmatched bases: 17. CDR3 length: 16 amino acids. Germline CDR1 and CDR2: SGHAT and FQNNGV.

The chain has TRBV7-2 and TRBJ2-1; TRBD2 aligns across 11 bases. CDR3 length equals 16 residues. Trimming took 3 bases from V and 7 from J; bases not matched to a gene: 8. Germline assignment: CDR1 SGHTA and CDR2 FQGNSA. In DNA form, the CDR3 reads TGTGCCAGCAGCTTCTCTAGCGGGGGGTACGGGAATGAGCAGTTCTTC. It translates to CASSFSSGGYGNEQFF.

This clone was picked up a small number of times. This chain uses TRBV3-1 (or the pseudogene TRBV3-2) with TRBJ1-4, with 7 nucleotides matching TRBD1. The V segment lost 3 bases and the J segment 4 bases; nucleotides outside the gene matches: 8. Germline V gives CDR1 LGHDT, CDR2 YNNKEL (reference sequence). CDR3 length: 16 amino acids. CDR3 in amino acids: CASSHSTTGSNEKLFF. In nucleotides, the CDR3 is TGTGCCAGCAGCCATTCAACGACAGGGAGTAATGAAAAACTGTTTTTT.

The rearrangement joins TRBV30 to TRBJ2-7, with D perhaps matching TRBD2 (6 bases). The ends were cut back, 1 base at V and 3 bases at J, with 10 bases in the middle. CDR3 size: 13 residues. Germline loops: CDR1 GTSNPN, CDR2 SVGIG (reference sequence). CDR3 coding DNA: TGTGCCTGGAGTGATGTAGCGGACTACGAGCAGTACTTC. Amino acids: CAWSDVADYEQYF.

The chain links TRBV5-1 to TRBJ1-2; D not resolved. The CDR3 has 13 amino acids. Germline values: CDR1 SGHRS, CDR2 YFSETQ. Trimming pared 0 bases from V and 3 bases from J, leaving 6 bases between. The CDR3, as DNA: TGCGCCAGCAGCTTGGATAGCCACTATGGCTACACCTTC. This translates into CASSLDSHYGYTF.

J is TRBJ1-6 and V is TRBV6-5; TRBD1 matches 9 bases. The CDR3 covers 14 residues. From germline, CDR1 is MNHEY and CDR2 SVGAGI. The V and J ends lost 2 bases and 8 bases, in that order; junction bases with no gene match: 1. Here the CDR3 reads CASSYGTGYSPLHF. CDR3 bases: TGTGCCAGCAGTTACGGGACAGGGTATTCACCCCTCCACTTT.

The chain employs TRBV25-1 and TRBJ1-6; 10 nucleotides match TRBD1. The germline V gene has CDR1 MGHDK and CDR2 SYGVNS. V dropped 10 bases and J dropped 7; count of bases not matched to a gene: 7. CDR3 size: 14 residues. The CDR3 is CATSGTGENSPLHF. As DNA, the CDR3 is TGTGCCACCTCCGGGACAGGGGAGAATTCACCCCTCCACTTT.

V gene TRBV3-1 (or the pseudogene TRBV3-2) combines with J gene TRBJ1-2; 8 bases fit TRBD1. Germline CDR1 and CDR2: LGHDT and YNNKEL (reference sequence). V was pared by 1 base and J by 6 bases, with 4 bases of the junction left unmatched. The CDR3 totals 14 residues. CDR3 bases: TGTGCCAGCAGCCAAGGGACAGGGAACCATGGCTACACCTTC. This encodes CASSQGTGNHGYTF.

The rearrangement joins TRBV11-2 to TRBJ1-1; possibly TRBD1 for D (5 bases). CDR1 and CDR2 from the germline V gene are SGHAT and FQNNGV. Trimming removed 2 bases at V and 3 bases at J, with 13 bases between. The length of the CDR3 is 15 residues. The CDR3 loop is CASSLIMGGHTEAFF. The CDR3 nucleotides are TGTGCCAGCAGCTTAATCATGGGGGGTCACACTGAAGCTTTCTTT.

This chain uses TRBV19 with TRBJ1-2; D remains unclear. Germline V gene lookup returns CDR1 LNHDA and CDR2 SQIVND (reference sequence). V was cut by 6 bases and J by 1 base, with 9 bases left in between. The CDR3 covers 13 residues. CDR3 coding DNA: TGTGCCAGTAGATCGAACGGTAACTATGGCTACACCTTC. Translating it yields CASRSNGNYGYTF.

The chain couples TRBV12-5 to TRBJ2-7; TRBD1 matches 7 bases. The junction had 11 bases not matched to a gene; V was cut back by 4 bases and J by 5 bases. Germline V gene sequence: CDR1 LGHNT, CDR2 FRNRAP. CDR3 length: 15 amino acids. The CDR3 loop reads CASGSFYRGIDEQYF. In nucleotides, the CDR3 is TGTGCTAGTGGTTCCTTCTACAGGGGTATCGACGAGCAGTACTTC.

V gene TRBV4-1 combines with J gene TRBJ1-5; D is possibly TRBD1 (6 bases). V was trimmed by 0 bases and J by 8 bases, leaving 14 bases between them. Germline V gene lookup returns CDR1 MGHRA and CDR2 YSYEKL. The CDR3 is 15 residues long. CDR3 loop: CASSQDLQGYEPQHF. CDR3 in DNA: TGCGCCAGCAGCCAAGATTTACAGGGCTATGAGCCCCAGCATTTT.

CDR3 sequence reads: CASSWTANTGELFF. The DNA of the CDR3 is TGTGCCAGCAGCTGGACAGCGAACACCGGGGAGCTGTTTTTT. This chain uses TRBV11-3 with TRBJ2-2, with TRBD1 as a possible D gene (6 bases). Germline CDR1 and CDR2: SGHNT and YENEEA. The CDR3 extends over 14 amino acids. V shed 4 bases and J shed 0 bases, with 6 bases lying between them.

J is TRBJ2-2 and V is TRBV5-1; TRBD1 matches 8 bases. Germline CDR1 reads SGHRS; CDR2 reads YFSETQ. CDR3 length equals 16 residues. Germline trimming cut 4 bases from V and 6 bases from J; bases unmatched to any gene: 11. In nucleotides, the CDR3 is TGCGCCAGCAGCCGGTCGCCCTTACAGGGGGCCGGGGAGCTGTTTTTT. Protein product: CASSRSPLQGAGELFF. The whole variable domain, filled in from reference TRBV5-1 and TRBJ2-2, reads KAGVTQTPRYLIKTRGQQVTLSCSPISGHRSVSWYQQTPGQGLQFLFEYFSETQRNKGNFPGRFSGRQFSNSRSEMNVSTLELGDSALYLCASSRSPLQGAGELFFGEGSRLTVL.

The chain carries TRBV7-9 and TRBJ2-2, with D tentatively TRBD1 (6 bases). V was trimmed by 6 bases and J by 7 bases, leaving 27 bases between them. The germline gives CDR1 SEHNR, CDR2 FQNEAQ (reference sequence). The CDR3 is made up of 18 amino acids. CDR3 bases: TGTGCCAGCAGACTAACTATTACCCCCTCACAGGGTATCGGGGAGCTGTTTTTT. Translation: CASRLTITPSQGIGELFF.

This clone was picked up a small number of times. The chain has TRBV9 and TRBJ2-7; D unclear. Germline V CDR1 and CDR2: SGDLS, YYNGEE. The germline V and J ends were trimmed by 0 bases and 5 bases, with 9 bases remaining between them. The CDR3 is 13 amino acids. The DNA of the CDR3 is TGTGCCAGCAGCGTAGACACCCTCGACGAGCAGTACTTC. This translates into CASSVDTLDEQYF.